The clone carrying this T cell receptor (beta chain) was detected a few times. Its antigen remains unknown. 60 Vbeta and 13 Jbeta primers were used in PCR. The assay was immunoSEQ multiplex PCR, and TCRdb's table has in-frame clones only and misses some. The sample has about 110,000 clones; 60% to 80% are singletons. The entry originates in a study of cytomegalovirus exposure and HLA in healthy donors. Notes on the study in general: Common viral pathogens were later found to be apparently linked to several of the most significant clusters.

Germline lookup yields CDR1 MDHEN and CDR2 SYDVKM. The CDR3 is made up of 13 amino acids. Trimming cost V 6 bases and J 4 bases; bases outside gene matches: 4. The origin of this receptor is a man aged 30 to 45 in good health and CMV-seronegative. V usage is TRBV28 and J usage is TRBJ1-2; 8 nucleotides match TRBD1. The material sequenced was PBMCs. The CDR3 loop is CASRRTGFYGYTF. CDR3 DNA sequence: TGTGCCAGCAGAAGGACAGGGTTCTATGGCTACACCTTC.